Shown below are 5 T cell receptor beta chains from a single sample sequenced in a study of cytomegalovirus exposure and HLA in healthy donors. The data were produced by immunoSEQ multiplex PCR, yet TCRdb's version contains in-frame clones alone and is incomplete. This table has about 98,000 clones, roughly 87% appearing once. What was sequenced was PBMCs. Receptors were obtained from a man in his late teens or twenties in good health and CMV-seropositive.

V is TRBV18 and J is TRBJ2-1; 7 bases are a match to TRBD2. V gave up 2 bases and J gave up 4 bases; unmatched junction bases: 5. CDR1 is KGHSH and CDR2 is LQKENI in the germline V gene. This CDR3 has 15 amino acids. CDR3 residues: CASSPGEGLYNEQFF. CDR3 nucleotide sequence: TGTGCCAGCTCACCAGGGGAGGGTTTGTACAATGAGCAGTTCTTC.

The J gene is TRBJ2-7, the V gene TRBV6-6; 8 nucleotides line up with TRBD1. The CDR3 is made up of 14 amino acids. Germline CDR1 reads MNHNY; CDR2 reads SVGAGI (reference sequence). The ends lost 5 bases at V and 5 bases at J; junction bases unmatched: 8. The CDR3 spells CASSRGQVVNEQYF. The CDR3 bases are TGTGCCAGCAGTCGGGGACAGGTGGTGAACGAGCAGTACTTC.

The chain couples TRBV19 to TRBJ2-2; TRBD2 aligns across 7 bases. This CDR3 is 14 amino acids long. Germline V lookup: CDR1 LNHDA, CDR2 SQIVND (reference sequence). V trimming: 6 bases; J trimming: 6 bases; junction bases outside the gene matches: 7. The chain's CDR3 is CASSLTSAAGELFF. CDR3 bases: TGTGCCAGTAGCCTTACTAGCGCGGCCGGGGAGCTGTTTTTT.

The gene calls are TRBV7-9 and TRBJ2-7; 7 bases agree with TRBD1. The V segment lost 3 bases and the J segment 3 bases; nucleotides outside the gene matches: 2. The CDR3 loop spans 13 amino acids. Germline values: CDR1 SEHNR, CDR2 FQNEAQ (reference sequence). The DNA for the CDR3 is TGTGCCAGCAGCTTGGGACAGAACTACGAGCAGTACTTC. This gives the protein CASSLGQNYEQYF.

The V and J genes are TRBV7-2 and TRBJ1-1, with 8 bases identical to TRBD1. CDR1 and CDR2 from the germline V gene are SGHTA and FQGNSA. This CDR3 comprises 15 residues. V was pared by 1 base and J by 4 bases, with 5 bases of the junction left unmatched. In nucleotides, the CDR3 is TGTGCCAGCAGCTTAGATGGCAGGGGGCTCACTGAAGCTTTCTTT. Translation gives CASSLDGRGLTEAFF.